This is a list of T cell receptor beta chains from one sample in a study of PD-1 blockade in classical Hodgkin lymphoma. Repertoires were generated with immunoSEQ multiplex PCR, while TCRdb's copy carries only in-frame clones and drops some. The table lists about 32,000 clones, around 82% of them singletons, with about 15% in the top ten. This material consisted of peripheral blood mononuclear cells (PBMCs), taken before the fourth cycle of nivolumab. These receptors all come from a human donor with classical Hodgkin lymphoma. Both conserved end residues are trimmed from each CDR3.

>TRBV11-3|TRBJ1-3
ASSPTGNTIY
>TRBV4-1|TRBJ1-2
ASSHQGLGYGYT
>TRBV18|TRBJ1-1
ASSMIRANTEAF
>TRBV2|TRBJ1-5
ASSPRGQINQPQH
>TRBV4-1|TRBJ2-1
ASSQESRGYEQF
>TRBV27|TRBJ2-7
ASRSSGRAYEQY
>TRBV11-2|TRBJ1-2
ASSLGTGIHYGYT
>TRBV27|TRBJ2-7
ASSLSGVWEGTDSYEQY
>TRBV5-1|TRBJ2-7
ASSHWSDRPLAYEQY
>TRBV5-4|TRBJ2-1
ASSPDTYNEQF
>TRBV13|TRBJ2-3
ASSFQFSGTQY
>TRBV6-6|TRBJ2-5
ASSYSTGATQY
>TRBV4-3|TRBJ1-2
ASSQDRVTLHGYT
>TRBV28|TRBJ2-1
ASRGMTSGGYNEQF
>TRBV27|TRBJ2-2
ASGVAGGFTGELF
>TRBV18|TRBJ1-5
ASSPGQASNQPQH
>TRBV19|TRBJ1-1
ASKGRLNTEAF
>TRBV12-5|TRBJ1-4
ASGFPGGGFEKLF
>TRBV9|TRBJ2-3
ASSPGLSTDTQY
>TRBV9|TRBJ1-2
ASSLGGRGYT
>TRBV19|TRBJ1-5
ASSTSAIVNQPQH
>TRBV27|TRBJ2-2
ASSHPSGSLTGELF
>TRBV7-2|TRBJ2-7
ASSFGGPYEQY